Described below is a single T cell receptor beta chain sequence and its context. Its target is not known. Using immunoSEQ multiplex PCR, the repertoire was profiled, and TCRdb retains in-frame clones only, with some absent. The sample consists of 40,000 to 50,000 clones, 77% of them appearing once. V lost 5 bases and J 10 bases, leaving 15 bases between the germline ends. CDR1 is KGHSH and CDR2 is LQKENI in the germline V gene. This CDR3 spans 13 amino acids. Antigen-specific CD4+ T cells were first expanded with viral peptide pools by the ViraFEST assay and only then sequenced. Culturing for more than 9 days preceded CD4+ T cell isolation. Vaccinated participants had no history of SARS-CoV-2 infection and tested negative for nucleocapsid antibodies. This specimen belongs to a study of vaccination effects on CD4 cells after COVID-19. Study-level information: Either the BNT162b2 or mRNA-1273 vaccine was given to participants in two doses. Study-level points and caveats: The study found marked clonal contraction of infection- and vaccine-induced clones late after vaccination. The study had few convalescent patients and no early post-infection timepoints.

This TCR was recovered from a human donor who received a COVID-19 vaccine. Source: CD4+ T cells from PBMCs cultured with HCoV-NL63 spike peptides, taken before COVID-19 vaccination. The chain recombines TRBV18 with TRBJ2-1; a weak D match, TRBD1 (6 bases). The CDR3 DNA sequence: TGTGCCAGCTCAGCCAACAGGGATGGAGAGCAGTTCTTC. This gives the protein CASSANRDGEQFF.